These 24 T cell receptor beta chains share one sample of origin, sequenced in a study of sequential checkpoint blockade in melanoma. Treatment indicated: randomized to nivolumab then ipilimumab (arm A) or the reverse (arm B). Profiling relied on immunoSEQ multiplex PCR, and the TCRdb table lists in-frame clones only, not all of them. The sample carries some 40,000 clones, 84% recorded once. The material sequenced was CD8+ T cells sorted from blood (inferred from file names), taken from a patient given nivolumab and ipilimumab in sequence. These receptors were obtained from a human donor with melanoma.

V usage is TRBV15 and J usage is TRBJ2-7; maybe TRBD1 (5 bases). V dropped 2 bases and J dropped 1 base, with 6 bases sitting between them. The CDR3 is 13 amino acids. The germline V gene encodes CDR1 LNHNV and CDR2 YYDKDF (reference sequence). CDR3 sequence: CATSRTGSYEQYF. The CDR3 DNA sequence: TGTGCCACCAGCAGAACAGGTTCCTACGAGCAGTACTTC. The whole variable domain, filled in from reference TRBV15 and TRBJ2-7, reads DAMVIQNPRYQVTQFGKPVTLSCSQTLNHNVMYWYQQKSSQAPKLLFHYYDKDFNNEADTPDNFQSRRPNTSFCFLDIRSPGLGDTAMYLCATSRTGSYEQYFGPGTRLTVT.

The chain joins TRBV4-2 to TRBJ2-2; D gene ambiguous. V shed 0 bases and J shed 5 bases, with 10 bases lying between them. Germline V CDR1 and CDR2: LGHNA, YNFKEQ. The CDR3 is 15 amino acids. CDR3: CASSQDVERTGELFF. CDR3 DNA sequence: TGTGCCAGCAGCCAAGATGTCGAGCGTACCGGGGAGCTGTTTTTT.

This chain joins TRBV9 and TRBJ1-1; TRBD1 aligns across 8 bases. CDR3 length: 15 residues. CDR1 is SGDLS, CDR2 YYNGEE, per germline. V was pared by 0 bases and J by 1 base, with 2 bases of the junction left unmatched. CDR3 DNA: TGTGCCAGCAGCGTAGGAGGACAGGGGAACACTGAAGCTTTCTTT. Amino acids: CASSVGGQGNTEAFF. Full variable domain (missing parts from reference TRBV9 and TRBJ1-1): DSGVTQTPKHLITATGQRVTLRCSPRSGDLSVYWYQQSLDQGLQFLIQYYNGEERAKGNILERFSAQQFPDLHSELNLSSLELGDSALYFCASSVGGQGNTEAFFGQGTRLTVV.

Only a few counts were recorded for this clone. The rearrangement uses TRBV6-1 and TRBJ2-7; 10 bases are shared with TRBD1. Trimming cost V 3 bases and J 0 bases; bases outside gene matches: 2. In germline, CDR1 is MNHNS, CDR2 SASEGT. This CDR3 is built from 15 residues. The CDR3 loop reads CASSDRDRGSYEQYF. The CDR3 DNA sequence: TGTGCCAGCAGTGACCGGGACAGGGGCTCCTACGAGCAGTACTTC.

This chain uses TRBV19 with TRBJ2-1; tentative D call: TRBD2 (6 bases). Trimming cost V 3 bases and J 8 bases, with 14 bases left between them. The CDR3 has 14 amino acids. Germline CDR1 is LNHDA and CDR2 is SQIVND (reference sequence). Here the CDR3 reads CASSILAPGDEQFF. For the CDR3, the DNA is TGTGCCAGTAGTATTCTAGCGCCTGGGGATGAGCAGTTCTTC.

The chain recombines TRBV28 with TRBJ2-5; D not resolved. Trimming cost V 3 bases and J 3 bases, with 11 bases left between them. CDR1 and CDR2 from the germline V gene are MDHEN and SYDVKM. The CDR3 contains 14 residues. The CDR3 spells CASSLNRLEETQYF. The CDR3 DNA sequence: TGTGCCAGCAGTTTGAACCGGTTGGAAGAGACCCAGTACTTC.

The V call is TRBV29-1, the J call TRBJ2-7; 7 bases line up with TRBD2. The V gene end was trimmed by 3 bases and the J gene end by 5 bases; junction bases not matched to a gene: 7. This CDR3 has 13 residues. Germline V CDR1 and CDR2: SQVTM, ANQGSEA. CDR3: CSVDEEAGHEQYF. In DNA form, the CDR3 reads TGCAGCGTTGATGAAGAAGCGGGACACGAGCAGTACTTC.

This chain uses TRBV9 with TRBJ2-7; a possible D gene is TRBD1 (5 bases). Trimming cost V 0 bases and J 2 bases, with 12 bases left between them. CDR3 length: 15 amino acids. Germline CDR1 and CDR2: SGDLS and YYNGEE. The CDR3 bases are TGTGCCAGCAGCGTAGACGATCAGGGTGCCTACGAGCAGTACTTC. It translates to CASSVDDQGAYEQYF.

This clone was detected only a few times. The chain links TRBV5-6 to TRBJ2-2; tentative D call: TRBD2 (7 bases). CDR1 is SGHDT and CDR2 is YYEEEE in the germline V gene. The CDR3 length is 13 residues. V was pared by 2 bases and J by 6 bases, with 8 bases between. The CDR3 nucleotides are TGTGCCAGCAGCTTCGGGGGGCCCGGGGAGCTGTTTTTT. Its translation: CASSFGGPGELFF.

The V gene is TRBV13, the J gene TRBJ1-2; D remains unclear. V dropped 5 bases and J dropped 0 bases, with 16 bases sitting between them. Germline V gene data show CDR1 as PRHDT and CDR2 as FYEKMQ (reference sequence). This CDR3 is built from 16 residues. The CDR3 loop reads CASSRDYQQANYGYTF. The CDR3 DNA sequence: TGTGCCAGCAGCCGGGATTACCAGCAAGCTAACTATGGCTACACCTTC.

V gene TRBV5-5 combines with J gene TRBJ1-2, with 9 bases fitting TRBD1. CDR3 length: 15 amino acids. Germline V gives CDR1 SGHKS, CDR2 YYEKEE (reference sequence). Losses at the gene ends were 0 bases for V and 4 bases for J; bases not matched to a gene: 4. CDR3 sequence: CASSLGTGDGYGYTF. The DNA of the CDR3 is TGTGCCAGCAGCTTGGGGACAGGGGACGGCTATGGCTACACCTTC.

Written as DNA, the CDR3 is TGTGCCAGAAGCCCTCGTGGGGGCCGCGAGACCCAGTACTTC. Its translation: CARSPRGGRETQYF. The chain is built from TRBV5-3 and TRBJ2-5; the D gene is possibly TRBD1 (6 bases). TRBV5-3 is an ORF for which the function is uncertain. Trimming cost V 4 bases and J 5 bases, with 15 bases left between them. This CDR3 comprises 14 residues.

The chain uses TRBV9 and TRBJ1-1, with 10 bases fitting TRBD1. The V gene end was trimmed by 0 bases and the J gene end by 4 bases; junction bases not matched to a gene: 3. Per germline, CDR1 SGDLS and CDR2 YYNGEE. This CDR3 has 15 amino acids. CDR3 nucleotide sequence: TGTGCCAGCAGCGTAGGGGACAGGGGTTCCACTGAAGCTTTCTTT. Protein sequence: CASSVGDRGSTEAFF. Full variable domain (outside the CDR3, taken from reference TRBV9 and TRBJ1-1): DSGVTQTPKHLITATGQRVTLRCSPRSGDLSVYWYQQSLDQGLQFLIQYYNGEERAKGNILERFSAQQFPDLHSELNLSSLELGDSALYFCASSVGDRGSTEAFFGQGTRLTVV.

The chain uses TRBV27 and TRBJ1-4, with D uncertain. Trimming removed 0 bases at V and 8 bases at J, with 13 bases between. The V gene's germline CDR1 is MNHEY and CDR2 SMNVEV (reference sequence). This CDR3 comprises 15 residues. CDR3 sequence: CASSLSANLGEKLFF. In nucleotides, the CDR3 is TGTGCCAGCAGTTTATCCGCCAATCTGGGCGAAAAACTGTTTTTT.

The CDR3, as DNA: TGTGCCAGCAGTTACGGGGTTGGAGGGACCTTCTATGGCTACACCTTC. Protein product: CASSYGVGGTFYGYTF. The V gene is TRBV6-5, the J gene TRBJ1-2, with D tentatively TRBD1 (5 bases). CDR1 and CDR2 (germline): MNHEY, SVGAGI. The V end was cut by 2 bases, the J end by 4 bases, with 17 bases between. The CDR3 spans 16 residues.

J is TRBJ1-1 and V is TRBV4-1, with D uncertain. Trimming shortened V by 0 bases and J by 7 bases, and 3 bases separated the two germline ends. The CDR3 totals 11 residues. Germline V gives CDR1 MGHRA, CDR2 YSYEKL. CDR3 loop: CASSQDSEAFF. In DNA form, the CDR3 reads TGCGCCAGCAGCCAAGACAGTGAAGCTTTCTTT.

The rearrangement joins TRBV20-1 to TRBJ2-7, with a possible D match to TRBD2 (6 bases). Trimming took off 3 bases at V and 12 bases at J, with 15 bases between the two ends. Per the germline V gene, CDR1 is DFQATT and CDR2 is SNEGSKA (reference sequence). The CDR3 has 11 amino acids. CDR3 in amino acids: CSARGEERPYF. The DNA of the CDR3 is TGCAGTGCTAGGGGGGAGGAGAGGCCGTACTTC.

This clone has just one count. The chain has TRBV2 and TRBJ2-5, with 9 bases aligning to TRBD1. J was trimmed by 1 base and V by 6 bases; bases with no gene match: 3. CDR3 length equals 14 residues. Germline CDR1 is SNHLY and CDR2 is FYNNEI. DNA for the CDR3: TGTGCCAGCAGGGACAGGGGCCCCCAAGAGACCCAGTACTTC. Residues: CASRDRGPQETQYF.

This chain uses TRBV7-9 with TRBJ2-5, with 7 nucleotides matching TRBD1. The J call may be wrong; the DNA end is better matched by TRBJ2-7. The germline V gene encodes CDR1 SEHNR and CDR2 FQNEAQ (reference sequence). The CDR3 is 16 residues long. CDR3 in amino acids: CASSSRQGQSSYEQYF. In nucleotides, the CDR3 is TGTGCCAGCAGCTCGAGGCAGGGACAGAGCTCCTACGAGCAGTACTTC.

For the CDR3, the DNA is TGCAGCGTTTTCCAGAACGGGGAGCTGTTTTTT. This codes for CSVFQNGELFF. V gene TRBV29-1 combines with J gene TRBJ2-2; D is unresolved. V dropped 5 bases and J dropped 7 bases, with 8 bases sitting between them. There are 11 residues in the CDR3. Germline CDR1 is SQVTM and CDR2 is ANQGSEA.

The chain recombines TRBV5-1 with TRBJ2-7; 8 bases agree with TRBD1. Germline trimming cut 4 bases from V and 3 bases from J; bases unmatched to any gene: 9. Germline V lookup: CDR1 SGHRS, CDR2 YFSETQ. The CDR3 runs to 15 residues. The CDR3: CASSQGTGDYYEQYF. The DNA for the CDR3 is TGCGCCAGCAGCCAAGGGACAGGAGACTACTACGAGCAGTACTTC.

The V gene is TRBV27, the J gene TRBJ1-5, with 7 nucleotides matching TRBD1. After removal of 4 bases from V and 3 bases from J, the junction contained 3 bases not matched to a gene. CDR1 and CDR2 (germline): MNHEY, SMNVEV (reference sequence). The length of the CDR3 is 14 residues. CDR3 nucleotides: TGTGCCAGCAGTTCGGGACAGTTCAATCAGCCCCAGCATTTT. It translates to CASSSGQFNQPQHF.

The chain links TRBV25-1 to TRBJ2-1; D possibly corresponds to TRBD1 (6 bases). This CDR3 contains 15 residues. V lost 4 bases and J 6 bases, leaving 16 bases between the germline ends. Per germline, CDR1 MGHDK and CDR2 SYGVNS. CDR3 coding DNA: TGTGCCAGCAGTGTTCGGGAACAGGGATCCAATGAGCAGTTCTTC. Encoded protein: CASSVREQGSNEQFF.

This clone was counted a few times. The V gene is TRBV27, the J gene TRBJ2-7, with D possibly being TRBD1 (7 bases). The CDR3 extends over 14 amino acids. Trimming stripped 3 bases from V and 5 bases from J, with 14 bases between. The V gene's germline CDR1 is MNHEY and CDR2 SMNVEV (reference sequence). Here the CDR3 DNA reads TGTGCCAGCAGTTTTGAGGCAGGGGGGAACGAGCAGTACTTC. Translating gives CASSFEAGGNEQYF.